This T cell receptor beta chain is drawn from a study of T cell changes during pregnancy in multiple sclerosis (dated by TCRdb to about 2019). For the study in its entirety: The study looked at changes in the T cell repertoire across pregnancy in women with multiple sclerosis.

Remarks on this clone: The antigen it recognizes is unknown. The input lacks base qualities; no much larger clone sits a single base away.

Libraries were made using the immunoSEQ multiplex PCR assay. TCRdb carries this immuneACCESS record with in-frame sequences only. Its versions omit some clonotypes, under half of them owing to an unresolved V gene in the studies checked, with the rest unexplained. Present in this sample are about 28,000 clones, 70% to 90% of which were seen just once. The ten biggest clones cover around 8% of the sample. V was cut back by 5 bases and J by 0 bases, leaving a gap of 16 bases between them. The CDR3, cysteine through phenylalanine, is 17 amino acids long. This entry keeps only the CDR3 DNA: 51 bases, framed from base 1. According to the germline V gene, CDR1 reads SGHTA and CDR2 reads FQGNSA.

The material sequenced was CD8+ T cells from peripheral blood mononuclear cells, taken after pregnancy. The TCR originated in a female donor with multiple sclerosis, enrolled in a pregnancy study. The chain links TRBV7-2 with TRBJ2-2; 5 matching bases give a weak D call of TRBD2. The DNA sequence reads TGTGCCAGCAGCGCCCCGGAGGACGGTACGAACACCGGGGAGCTGTTTTTT. Its protein reads: CASSAPEDGTNTGELFF.